These 19 T cell receptor beta chains were sequenced from one sample in a study of regulatory T cells in long-lasting Graves disease. According to the study, TCR beta libraries were built with iRepertoire HTBI primers and CDR3-region Arm-PCR. One entry per CDR3 protein results from TCRdb running MiXCR on the multiplex PCR reads. The repertoire holds 500,000 or so distinct CDR3 sequences, with roughly 15% as singletons. The sample's time point: newly diagnosed GD, antithyroid drugs for less than 3 months. Making the TCR library involved RNA that had been extracted from PBMCs. This sample was also put to use in a study of T cells in Graves' hyperthyroidism and ophthalmopathy.

The sequencing here drew on peripheral blood mononuclear cells (PBMCs), taken at new diagnosis, from a patient treated with antithyroid drugs. These receptors came from a man aged 35 to 55 with Graves disease.

This clonotype came up many times. V and J are TRBV28 and TRBJ1-6, with 10 bases fitting TRBD1. After removal of 6 bases from V and 10 bases from J, the junction contained 12 bases not matched to a gene. This CDR3 has 16 amino acids. The germline V gene encodes CDR1 MDHEN and CDR2 SYDVKM. The CDR3 loop is CASRPPGTGVNSPLHF. CDR3 DNA sequence: TGTGCCAGCAGACCTCCCGGGACAGGGGTAAACTCACCCCTCCACTTT.

This clonotype was detected ten times or more. The rearrangement uses TRBV28 and TRBJ2-2; D is perhaps TRBD2 (5 bases). The CDR3 consists of 14 residues. V was shortened by 3 bases and J by 4 bases, with 9 bases between the two germline ends. Looked up from germline, CDR1 is MDHEN and CDR2 is SYDVKM. CDR3 nucleotides: TGTGCCAGCAGTTTGAGGGCTCTCACCGGGGAGCTGTTTTTT. Encoded protein: CASSLRALTGELFF.

The rearrangement joins TRBV6-2 or TRBV6-3 to TRBJ2-3, with a weak D call TRBD2 (6 bases). Germline CDR1 MNHEY, CDR2 SVGEGT. V lost 4 bases and J 5 bases, leaving 16 bases between the germline ends. CDR3 length: 15 residues. Here the CDR3 reads CASSSTRLGGDTQYF. For the CDR3, the DNA is TGTGCCAGCAGTTCCACCCGGTTGGGAGGAGATACGCAGTATTTT.

This clonotype was counted at least ten times. The V call is TRBV12-3 or TRBV12-4, the J call TRBJ1-5, with 7 bases lining up with TRBD1. The J segment lost 7 bases and the V segment lost 8 bases, leaving 17 bases of the junction unmatched. This CDR3 region has 16 residues. The CDR3 sequence: CASSRAQDRDEQPQHF. CDR3 nucleotides: TGTGCCAGCTCGCGCGCCCAAGACAGGGACGAACAGCCCCAGCATTTT.

This clonotype occurred many times. The chain has TRBV6-1 and TRBJ2-7; 11 bases are a match to TRBD1. Germline V CDR1 and CDR2: MNHNS, SASEGT. The CDR3 spans 14 residues. V trimming: 10 bases; J trimming: 5 bases; junction bases outside the gene matches: 10. The CDR3 DNA reads TGTGCCACCGGGGAAGGACAGGGGGCCAACGAGCAGTACTTC. It encodes CATGEGQGANEQYF.

This clonotype turned up a few times. The chain recombines TRBV20-1 with TRBJ2-4; 9 positions match TRBD2. Trimming removed 4 bases from V and 8 bases from J; junction bases left unmatched: 3. The CDR3 length is 12 residues. The germline V gene has CDR1 DFQATT and CDR2 SNEGSKA (reference sequence). For the CDR3, the DNA is TGCAGTGCTACTACTAGCGGGTACATTCAGTACTTC. It encodes CSATTSGYIQYF.

This clonotype was observed at least ten times. The chain carries TRBV6-1 and TRBJ2-7; 11 nucleotides agree with TRBD2. V shed 6 bases and J 2 bases; nucleotides not matched to a gene: 9. CDR1 is MNHNS and CDR2 is SASEGT in the germline V gene. The CDR3 is 16 amino acids. In DNA, the CDR3 is TGTGCCAGCAGACGTCCGGGACTAGCGGATCCCTACGAGCAGTACTTC. Translated, it gives CASRRPGLADPYEQYF.

The chain is built from TRBV5-1 and TRBJ2-7; 10 nucleotides line up with TRBD1. This CDR3 spans 14 amino acids. Trimming took 3 bases from V and 6 from J; bases not matched to a gene: 6. Germline V CDR1 and CDR2: SGHRS, YFSETQ. This chain's CDR3 is CASSSTGTGVEQYF. CDR3 bases: TGCGCCAGCAGCTCTACCGGGACAGGGGTCGAGCAGTACTTC.

This chain uses TRBV7-6 with TRBJ2-7, with D hard to call. V lost 1 base to trimming and J lost 4 bases, with 11 bases between them. CDR1 is SGHVS and CDR2 is FNYEAQ in the germline V gene. The CDR3 sequence is 14 residues long. In DNA form, the CDR3 reads TGTGCCAGCAGCTTAGGGGCTCTCGAATACGAGCAGTACTTC. Translation gives CASSLGALEYEQYF.

This clonotype was observed a few times. The rearrangement links TRBV6-1 to TRBJ1-2, with no clear D. The CDR3 has 13 amino acids. Trimming stripped 6 bases from V and 8 bases from J, with 16 bases between. Germline V gene data show CDR1 as MNHNS and CDR2 as SASEGT. The CDR3 is CASRTTAALGYTF. CDR3 bases: TGTGCCAGCAGGACCACCGCAGCCTTAGGCTACACCTTC.

The genes are TRBV2 and TRBJ1-2; D possibly corresponds to TRBD1 (6 bases). The CDR3 totals 12 residues. V was shortened by 7 bases and J by 6 bases, with 12 bases between the two germline ends. The germline V gene encodes CDR1 SNHLY and CDR2 FYNNEI. Here the CDR3 reads CASNQGTNGYTF. The DNA for the CDR3 is TGTGCCAGCAACCAGGGGACTAATGGCTACACCTTC.

This clonotype was counted many times. V is TRBV24-1 and J is TRBJ2-1; D call uncertain. In germline, CDR1 is KGHDR, CDR2 SFDVKD. V dropped 2 bases and J dropped 3 bases, with 7 bases sitting between them. CDR3 size: 14 residues. The CDR3 protein is CATSDWNSYNEQFF. CDR3 bases: TGTGCCACCAGTGATTGGAACAGCTACAATGAGCAGTTCTTC.

The V and J genes are TRBV5-1 and TRBJ2-7; D uncertain. Trimming shortened V by 1 base and J by 0 bases, and 11 bases separated the two germline ends. The CDR3 has 15 amino acids. The V gene's germline CDR1 is SGHRS and CDR2 YFSETQ. The CDR3 coding sequence is TGCGCCAGCAGCTTGTCCTCGGATAGCTCCTACGAGCAGTACTTC. Translating it yields CASSLSSDSSYEQYF.

This clonotype has ten or more counts. The rearrangement joins TRBV2 to TRBJ1-1; TRBD1 might be the D (5 bases). Per germline, CDR1 SNHLY and CDR2 FYNNEI. Trimming shortened V by 1 base and J by 5 bases, and 11 bases separated the two germline ends. The CDR3 length is 14 residues. In DNA form, the CDR3 reads TGTGCCAGCAGTGAAGTAGGGGCCGGAACTGAAGCTTTCTTT. This encodes CASSEVGAGTEAFF. The variable domain in full, completed from reference TRBV2 and TRBJ1-1, reads EPEVTQTPSHQVTQMGQEVILRCVPISNHLYFYWYRQILGQKVEFLVSFYNNEISEKSEIFDDQFSVERPDGSNFTLKIRSTKLEDSAMYFCASSEVGAGTEAFFGQGTRLTVV.

The sample holds many counts of this clonotype. The V gene is TRBV20-1, the J gene TRBJ2-1, with TRBD2 identical over 8 bases. This CDR3 is built from 15 residues. The V gene's germline CDR1 is DFQATT and CDR2 SNEGSKA (reference sequence). With 1 base clipped from V and 7 bases from J, the junction kept 9 bases outside the gene matches. The CDR3 sequence: CSARGSLSGSNEQFF. CDR3 coding DNA: TGCAGTGCTAGAGGCTCATTAAGCGGGAGTAATGAGCAGTTCTTC.

This clonotype was found many times. V and J are TRBV9 and TRBJ2-3; D possibly uses TRBD1 or TRBD2 (6 bases each). The CDR3 consists of 16 residues. V was clipped by 4 bases and J by 1 base, with 16 bases between them. The germline V gene has CDR1 SGDLS and CDR2 YYNGEE. The CDR3 nucleotides are TGTGCCAGCAGCAAAGGGGGGACGGTGGGCACAGATACGCAGTATTTT. Its protein product is CASSKGGTVGTDTQYF.

In this sample, this clonotype turned up once. It is likely a read error: a sequence one base away is far more abundant. The chain is built from TRBV7-2 and TRBJ2-1; D is undetermined. The CDR3 sequence is 11 residues long. Trimming took off 2 bases at V and 13 bases at J, with 9 bases between the two ends. Per germline, CDR1 SGHTA and CDR2 FQGNSA. The CDR3 spells CASSLLQTQFF. CDR3 DNA sequence: TGTGCCAGCAGCTTACTGCAGACCCAGTTCTTC.

The rearrangement uses TRBV28 and TRBJ1-2, with unresolved D. Germline V gene data show CDR1 as MDHEN and CDR2 as SYDVKM. Trimming took 1 base from V and 2 from J, leaving 5 bases between them. CDR3 length: 13 residues. The CDR3 loop reads CASSLSGNYGYTF. CDR3 bases: TGTGCCAGCAGTTTATCCGGGAACTATGGCTACACCTTC.

This clonotype has ten or more counts. This chain's CDR3 is CASSRPGQGQETQYF. The CDR3 DNA sequence: TGTGCCAGCTCAAGACCGGGACAGGGGCAAGAGACCCAGTACTTC. This chain connects TRBV18 to TRBJ2-5; 10 bases are a match to TRBD1. Germline V CDR1 and CDR2: KGHSH, LQKENI. The length of the CDR3 is 15 residues. After removal of 5 bases from V and 2 bases from J, the junction contained 5 bases not matched to a gene.